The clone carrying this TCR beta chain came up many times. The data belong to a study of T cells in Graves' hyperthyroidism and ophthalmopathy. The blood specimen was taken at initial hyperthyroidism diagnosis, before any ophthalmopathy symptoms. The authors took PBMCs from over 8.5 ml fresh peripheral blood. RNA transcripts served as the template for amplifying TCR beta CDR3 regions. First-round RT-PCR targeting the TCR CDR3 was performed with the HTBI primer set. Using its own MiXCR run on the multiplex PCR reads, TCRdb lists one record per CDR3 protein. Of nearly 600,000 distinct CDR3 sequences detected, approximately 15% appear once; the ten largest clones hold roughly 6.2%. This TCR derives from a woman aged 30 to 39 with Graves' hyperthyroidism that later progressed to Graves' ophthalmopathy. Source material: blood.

The CDR3 is CASMAGVAAHSVEKLFF. The CDR3 nucleotides are TGTGCCAGCATGGCAGGGGTGGCTGCACATTCTGTTGAAAAACTGTTTTTT. The rearrangement links TRBV2 to TRBJ1-4, with D perhaps matching TRBD1 (6 bases). V was trimmed by 7 bases and J by 7 bases, leaving 25 bases between them. In germline, CDR1 is SNHLY, CDR2 FYNNEI. There are 17 residues in the CDR3.